This entry lists 19 T cell receptor beta chains sequenced from one sample in a study of T cells in Graves' hyperthyroidism and ophthalmopathy (dated by TCRdb to the late 2010s). Library method: multiplex PCR. The sequencer was an Illumina HiSeq 2000. Amplification of TCR beta CDR3 regions was carried out from RNA transcripts. The first round of RT-PCR for the TCR CDR3 was performed with the HTBI primer set and the Qiagen OneStep RT-PCR kit. The public sequencing data were trimmed at Q25 with fastp and processed into clonotypes with MiXCR by TCRdb, which kept only in-frame beta chains. Entries are consolidated by CDR3 protein sequence, retaining the most common genes and DNA. The sample includes a few hundred thousand distinct CDR3 sequences, with 16% observed a single time. The ten largest clones take up approximately 3.5% of the sample. Material: blood. The source is a woman aged 40 to 55 with Graves' ophthalmopathy.

Worth noting for this clonotype: A much larger clone is a single base away; this may be a read error. The V and J genes are TRBV6-2 or TRBV6-3 and TRBJ2-7; 9 bases are a match to TRBD1. Germline V CDR1 and CDR2: MNHEY, SVGEGT. J lost 5 bases, V lost 6 bases, and 8 bases had no gene match. CDR3 length: 14 amino acids. DNA for the CDR3: TGTGCCAGCAGAACCGGGACAGGGTTTGACGAGCAGTACTTC. It is translated as CASRTGTGFDEQYF.

This chain connects TRBV6-1 to TRBJ1-2, with D possibly matching TRBD1 (6 bases). Trimming removed 7 bases at V and 6 bases at J, with 15 bases between. Germline V CDR1 and CDR2: MNHNS, SASEGT. The CDR3 has 13 residues. The CDR3 DNA sequence: TGTGCCAGCAATAGACGGGGGCAGGATGGCTACACCTTC. Protein product: CASNRRGQDGYTF.

This rearrangement joins TRBV13 to TRBJ1-2; D ambiguous. CDR3 length: 15 residues. Germline V gene data show CDR1 as PRHDT and CDR2 as FYEKMQ (reference sequence). V dropped 4 bases and J dropped 1 base, with 13 bases sitting between them. Here the CDR3 DNA reads TGTGCCAGCAGCTACTATTCTCAGGTTAACTATGGCTACACCTTC. Its translation is CASSYYSQVNYGYTF.

This clonotype was seen ten or more times. The J gene is TRBJ1-2, the V gene TRBV7-9, with unresolved D. The V gene's germline CDR1 is SEHNR and CDR2 FQNEAQ (reference sequence). V lost 5 bases and J lost 6, with 10 bases in between. The CDR3 is 12 residues long. This CDR3 is CASSPAGDGYTF. CDR3 bases: TGTGCCAGCAGCCCGGCCGGGGATGGCTACACCTTC.

This clonotype was detected only a few times. CDR3 coding DNA: TGTGCCAGTAGTATGGCGACAGGGTACACTGAAGCTTTCTTT. Translating it yields CASSMATGYTEAFF. The chain carries TRBV19 and TRBJ1-1, with 7 positions matching TRBD1. The CDR3 contains 14 residues. The V segment lost 3 bases and the J segment 3 bases; nucleotides outside the gene matches: 4. Germline CDR1 is LNHDA and CDR2 is SQIVND (reference sequence).

This clonotype turned up a few times. This chain links TRBV7-2 with TRBJ2-3; D may be TRBD1 (5 bases). Germline V gene data show CDR1 as SGHTA and CDR2 as FQGNSA. With 5 bases removed from V and 3 bases from J, the gap between germline ends came to 9 bases. The CDR3 is made up of 13 amino acids. The CDR3 sequence is CASSPYRTDTQYF. Here the CDR3 DNA reads TGTGCCAGCAGCCCCTACAGGACAGATACGCAGTATTTT. Based on the CDR3 plus reference TRBV7-2 and TRBJ2-3, the full variable domain is GAGVSQSPSNKVTEKGKDVELRCDPISGHTALYWYRQSLGQGLEFLIYFQGNSAPDKSGLPSDRFSAERTGGSVSTLTIQRTQQEDSAVYLCASSPYRTDTQYFGPGTRLTVL.

This clonotype was seen at least ten times. The chain joins TRBV5-5 to TRBJ2-7, with 9 bases fitting TRBD2. Looked up from germline, CDR1 is SGHKS and CDR2 is YYEKEE (reference sequence). Unmatched junction bases numbered 3, after V lost 0 bases and J lost 2 bases. There are 15 residues in the CDR3. DNA of the CDR3: TGTGCCAGCAGCTTGGGGACTAGCGTCACCTACGAGCAGTACTTC. It yields the protein CASSLGTSVTYEQYF. Based on the CDR3 plus reference TRBV5-5 and TRBJ2-7, the full variable domain is DAGVTQSPTHLIKTRGQQVTLRCSPISGHKSVSWYQQVLGQGPQFIFQYYEKEERGRGNFPDRFSARQFPNYSSELNVNALLLGDSALYLCASSLGTSVTYEQYFGPGTRLTVT.

This clonotype showed up just a few times. The J gene is TRBJ2-5, the V gene TRBV18, with D hard to call. The CDR3 totals 13 residues. CDR1 is KGHSH, CDR2 LQKENI, per germline. V gave up 3 bases and J gave up 2 bases, with 7 bases separating them. CDR3 sequence reads: CASSPREQETQYF. CDR3 DNA: TGTGCCAGCTCACCGCGAGAACAAGAGACCCAGTACTTC.

The chain links TRBV4-1 to TRBJ1-6; 8 bases match TRBD1. The V gene end was trimmed by 2 bases and the J gene end by 8 bases; junction bases not matched to a gene: 8. Germline lookup yields CDR1 MGHRA and CDR2 YSYEKL. The CDR3 runs 16 residues. In nucleotides, the CDR3 is TGCGCCAGCAGCCAACCGGACAGGGTTCGAGATTCACCCCTCCACTTT. Encoded protein: CASSQPDRVRDSPLHF.

The chain has TRBV20-1 and TRBJ1-5, with 7 bases matching TRBD1. Unmatched junction bases numbered 8, after V lost 5 bases and J lost 7 bases. From germline, CDR1 is DFQATT and CDR2 SNEGSKA (reference sequence). The CDR3 totals 13 residues. CDR3 amino acids: CSAEGQWEQPQHF. The DNA of the CDR3 is TGCAGTGCTGAGGGACAGTGGGAACAGCCCCAGCATTTT.

This clonotype was seen at least ten times. This chain joins TRBV7-9 and TRBJ2-1, with 7 bases lining up with TRBD1. V gave up 5 bases and J gave up 2 bases; unmatched junction bases: 9. This CDR3 spans 16 amino acids. CDR1 is SEHNR, CDR2 FQNEAQ, per germline (reference sequence). The CDR3 loop is CASSKPGQRTYNEQFF. CDR3 sequence (DNA): TGTGCCAGCAGCAAACCGGGACAGAGAACCTACAATGAGCAGTTCTTC.

This clonotype was recorded at least ten times. The chain employs TRBV3-1 and TRBJ1-1, with no clear D. The CDR3 extends over 16 amino acids. V was pared by 0 bases and J by 4 bases, with 15 bases between. Germline-derived CDR1 and CDR2 are LGHDT and YNNKEL (reference sequence). For the CDR3, the DNA is TGTGCCAGCAGCCAAGATCCCCCCGCGGGCGGCACTGAAGCTTTCTTT. It translates to CASSQDPPAGGTEAFF.

This clonotype has at least ten counts. The gene calls are TRBV12-3 or TRBV12-4 and TRBJ2-2; 11 nucleotides align to TRBD1. The CDR3 is 16 residues long. The ends lost 6 bases at V and 4 bases at J; junction bases unmatched: 7. The CDR3 DNA is TGTGCCAGCAGAAAAGGACAGGGGGCGCGCACCGGGGAGCTGTTTTTT. Amino acids: CASRKGQGARTGELFF.

The sample holds many counts of this clonotype. This sequence joins TRBV6-5 and TRBJ2-7; D gene unclear. From germline, CDR1 is MNHEY and CDR2 SVGAGI. The CDR3 consists of 17 residues. V was trimmed by 1 base and J by 0 bases, leaving 16 bases between them. This chain's CDR3 is CASSYLVGRRHSYEQYF. The CDR3 nucleotides are TGTGCCAGCAGTTACTTGGTAGGCAGGAGACACTCCTACGAGCAGTACTTC.

This clonotype was observed a few times. V usage is TRBV28 and J usage is TRBJ2-2, with D unresolved. The V gene's germline CDR1 is MDHEN and CDR2 SYDVKM. Trimming left V 10 bases short and J 7 bases short, with 16 bases between. The CDR3 is made up of 13 amino acids. The CDR3, as DNA: TGTGCCACCTCTAACTTTTTAGTCGGGGAGCTGTTTTTT. It yields the protein CATSNFLVGELFF.

This clonotype has a handful of counts. The chain couples TRBV4-1 to TRBJ2-1; D remains ambiguous. Trimming removed 1 base at V and 6 bases at J, with 13 bases between. The germline V gene encodes CDR1 MGHRA and CDR2 YSYEKL. CDR3 size: 15 residues. The CDR3 reads CASSQGVVAGNEQFF. In DNA form, the CDR3 reads TGCGCCAGCAGCCAAGGGGTCGTGGCAGGCAATGAGCAGTTCTTC.

Ten or more counts support this clonotype. J is TRBJ2-3 and V is TRBV25-1, with D tentatively TRBD1 or TRBD2 (5 bases each). Germline lookup yields CDR1 MGHDK and CDR2 SYGVNS. Trimming left V 3 bases short and J 4 bases short, with 17 bases between. The CDR3 has 16 amino acids. CDR3 in DNA: TGTGCCAGCAGTGATGGGGGAGTGGACCCGCCAGATACGCAGTATTTT. Residues: CASSDGGVDPPDTQYF.

This clonotype came up many times. The chain has TRBV3-1 and TRBJ1-4; no clear D. The CDR3 spans 12 residues. V was trimmed by 8 bases and J by 4 bases, leaving 8 bases between them. Germline CDR1 is LGHDT and CDR2 is YNNKEL (reference sequence). The DNA for the CDR3 is TGTGCCAGCCGGGATGTTAATGAAAAACTGTTTTTT. As protein: CASRDVNEKLFF.

On this clonotype: A much bigger clone sits one base away, suggesting this may be a read error. This chain links TRBV20-1 with TRBJ1-4; 8 nucleotides agree with TRBD1. Germline lookup yields CDR1 DFQATT and CDR2 SNEGSKA (reference sequence). V lost 6 bases, J lost 10 bases, and 10 bases stayed unmatched. CDR3 length: 13 amino acids. Here the CDR3 DNA reads TGCAGTGCCATGGACAGGGCGAGTGGAAAACTGTTTTTT. It is translated as CSAMDRASGKLFF.